A selection of T cell receptor beta chains follows, all from one sample in a study of blood T cell repertoires in COVID-19. Repertoires were generated with immunoSEQ multiplex PCR, while TCRdb's copy carries only in-frame clones and drops some. The sample has tens of thousands of clones, approximately 84% seen once; the top ten hold approximately 19%. Sequenced sample: peripheral blood. These receptor sequences come from a man between 65 and 85 years old with active COVID-19. Both conserved end residues are part of each CDR3. The D gene is left open where the match is weak. Size is omitted from some rows. Given values are once, few, many or a class for expanded clones.

abundance	v_gene	d_gene	j_gene	CDR3aa	CDR3nt
many	TRBV27	TRBD2	TRBJ2-1	CASSLAGGSWNEQFF	TGTGCCAGCAGTTTAGCGGGAGGGTCGTGGAATGAGCAGTTCTTC
once	TRBV14	TRBD2	TRBJ2-5	CASSQGTSSLAVETQYF	TGTGCCAGCAGCCAGGGAACGTCGAGTCTAGCGGTAGAGACCCAGTACTTC
-	TRBV19	TRBD2	TRBJ2-1	CASSIGLVNEQFF	TGTGCCAGTAGTATTGGACTAGTCAATGAGCAGTTCTTC
-	TRBV6-5	-	TRBJ2-5	CASWTIEETQYF	TGTGCCAGTTGGACAATCGAGGAGACCCAGTACTTC
-	TRBV7-2	TRBD2	TRBJ2-5	CASSRPAGGEETQYF	TGTGCCAGCAGCCGCCCGGCGGGGGGGGAAGAGACCCAGTACTTC
-	TRBV4-1	TRBD1	TRBJ1-6	CASSQSGYRDSDNSPLHF	TGCGCCAGCAGCCAATCGGGCTACCGGGACAGTGATAATTCACCCCTCCACTTT
-	TRBV19	-	TRBJ1-5	CASGTTGLNQPQHF	TGTGCCAGCGGGACGACAGGTCTGAATCAGCCCCAGCATTTT
-	TRBV3-1/TRBV3-2	TRBD2	TRBJ2-3	CASSRTSGMFDTQYF	TGTGCCAGCAGCCGGACTAGCGGGATGTTCGATACGCAGTATTTT
-	TRBV4-3	TRBD1	TRBJ2-5	CASSQVDRGDPRGETQYF	TGCGCCAGCAGCCAAGTTGACAGGGGGGACCCCAGGGGAGAGACCCAGTACTTC
-	TRBV19	TRBD1	TRBJ2-3	CATRDRGDTQYF	TGTGCCACCCGGGACAGGGGAGATACGCAGTATTTT
-	TRBV5-4	TRBD2	TRBJ2-3	CASSIAGRLSTDTQYF	TGTGCCAGCAGCATAGCGGGACGACTAAGCACAGATACGCAGTATTTT
-	TRBV5-6	TRBD2	TRBJ2-3	CASSYTRTSGSTDTQYF	TGTGCCAGCAGCTACACCAGGACTAGCGGCAGCACAGATACGCAGTATTTT
-	TRBV18	TRBD1	TRBJ2-1	CASSPRTGSYNEQFF	TGTGCCAGCTCACCCCGGACAGGGAGTTACAATGAGCAGTTCTTC
-	TRBV18	TRBD1	TRBJ2-3	CASSGQGNRNTDTQYF	TGTGCCAGCTCCGGACAGGGGAATAGGAACACAGATACGCAGTATTTT
-	TRBV19	TRBD2	TRBJ2-5	CASSISSGSRETQYF	TGTGCCAGTAGTATAAGTAGCGGGAGTAGAGAGACCCAGTACTTC
-	TRBV5-1	-	TRBJ2-7	CASSGSSYEQYF	TGCGCCAGCAGCGGGAGCTCCTACGAGCAGTACTTC
-	TRBV24-1	TRBD2	TRBJ2-5	CATSDLGLAGKETQYF	TGTGCCACCAGTGATTTAGGCCTAGCGGGAAAAGAGACCCAGTACTTC
once	TRBV29-1	-	TRBJ2-1	CSASNGLSYGEQFF	TGCAGCGCTTCCAATGGACTATCCTACGGGGAGCAGTTCTTC
once	TRBV27	-	TRBJ2-7	CASTARGGYEQYF	TGTGCCAGCACCGCAAGGGGGGGTTACGAGCAGTACTTC
-	TRBV11-2	-	TRBJ2-1	CASSLQGINEQFF	TGTGCCAGCAGCTTACAGGGAATCAATGAGCAGTTCTTC
-	TRBV6-5	-	TRBJ2-2	CASSYSGVRTGELFF	TGTGCCAGCAGTTACTCGGGAGTAAGAACCGGGGAGCTGTTTTTT
-	TRBV9	-	TRBJ2-7	CASSARGQGSGEQYF	TGTGCCAGCAGCGCGAGGGGTCAGGGGTCAGGGGAGCAGTACTTC
-	TRBV3-1/TRBV3-2	-	TRBJ2-5	CASSQGRLATETQYF	TGTGCCAGCAGCCAAGGTCGTCTAGCAACCGAGACCCAGTACTTC
-	TRBV4-3	TRBD1	TRBJ2-1	CASSAPGQGGVEQFF	TGCGCCAGCAGCGCACCGGGACAGGGTGGCGTTGAGCAGTTCTTC
-	TRBV29-1	TRBD2	TRBJ2-7	CSVIGGRAYEQYF	TGCAGCGTTATCGGCGGGAGGGCCTACGAGCAGTACTTC
-	TRBV2	TRBD1	TRBJ1-6	CASTNDRGGSPLHF	TGTGCCAGCACCAATGACAGGGGGGGCTCACCCCTCCACTTT
-	TRBV5-1	TRBD2	TRBJ2-3	CASSSLAGGTDTQYF	TGCGCCAGCAGCTCCTTAGCGGGGGGCACAGATACGCAGTATTTT
few	TRBV6-6	-	TRBJ1-2	CASSDAQGVNYGYTF	TGTGCCAGCAGTGACGCACAGGGTGTGAACTATGGCTACACCTTC
once	TRBV11-3	TRBD2	TRBJ2-5	CASSSSGTQETQYF	TGTGCCAGCAGCTCTAGCGGGACCCAAGAGACCCAGTACTTC
-	TRBV18	TRBD1	TRBJ1-1	CASSADRGGGRRTEAFF	TGTGCCAGCTCGGCTGACAGGGGAGGGGGGAGGAGAACTGAAGCTTTCTTT
once	TRBV7-2	-	TRBJ2-7	CASSSREGYEQYF	TGTGCCAGCAGCTCCAGGGAAGGATACGAGCAGTACTTC
-	TRBV6-2/TRBV6-3	TRBD1	TRBJ1-5	CASSGTGGNQPQHF	TGTGCCAGCAGTGGGACAGGGGGCAATCAGCCCCAGCATTTT
-	TRBV10-3	TRBD2	TRBJ2-3	CAISESMEALAERTDTQYF	TGTGCCATCAGTGAGTCCATGGAAGCCCTAGCGGAACGCACAGATACGCAGTATTTT
-	TRBV6-2/TRBV6-3	TRBD2	TRBJ2-2	CASSSRGTSGFNTGELFF	TGTGCCAGCAGTTCCCGTGGGACTAGCGGCTTCAACACCGGGGAGCTGTTTTTT
-	TRBV29-1	-	TRBJ2-5	CSALPGGETQYF	TGCAGCGCGTTACCCGGAGGAGAGACCCAGTACTTC
-	TRBV7-9	-	TRBJ1-6	CATIQLEGFGNSPLHF	TGTGCCACCATTCAACTAGAGGGATTTGGTAATTCACCCCTCCACTTT
-	TRBV19	TRBD2	TRBJ2-1	CASSIEEGLAGVWNEQFF	TGTGCCAGTAGTATTGAAGAAGGACTAGCGGGAGTCTGGAATGAGCAGTTCTTC
-	TRBV3-1/TRBV3-2	TRBD2	TRBJ2-7	CASRGIEPAGAYEQYF	TGTGCCAGCAGAGGGATTGAACCAGCGGGAGCCTACGAGCAGTACTTC
-	TRBV12-3/TRBV12-4	-	TRBJ2-5	CASSTTGWGTQYF	TGTGCCAGCAGTACAACAGGGTGGGGGACCCAGTACTTC
-	TRBV3-1/TRBV3-2	TRBD1	TRBJ1-2	CASSPTPTGRISYTF	TGTGCCAGCAGCCCCACTCCGACAGGGAGGATAAGCTACACCTTC
-	TRBV6-6	-	TRBJ1-5	CATRRTSDSNQPQHF	TGTGCCACCCGTCGGACCAGCGATAGCAATCAGCCCCAGCATTTT
-	TRBV18	-	TRBJ1-5	CASSTQGQPQHF	TGTGCCAGCTCAACTCAGGGGCAGCCCCAGCATTTT
-	TRBV11-3	TRBD1	TRBJ2-5	CASSLVGTGDAQYF	TGTGCCAGCAGCTTAGTAGGGACAGGTGACGCCCAGTACTTC
-	TRBV5-1	-	TRBJ1-5	CASSLGQNQPQHF	TGCGCCAGCAGCTTGGGACAAAATCAGCCCCAGCATTTT
-	TRBV5-4	TRBD1	TRBJ1-1	CASSSRQGRAEAFF	TGTGCCAGCAGCTCCCGACAGGGGCGGGCTGAAGCTTTCTTT
-	TRBV5-1	TRBD1	TRBJ2-1	CASSPGQVTTYNEQFF	TGCGCCAGCAGCCCCGGACAGGTGACAACCTACAATGAGCAGTTCTTC